Following are 28 T cell receptor beta chains from one sample sequenced in a study of chemoradiotherapy in HPV16-positive cancers. Repertoires were generated with immunoSEQ multiplex PCR, while TCRdb's copy carries only in-frame clones and drops some. The repertoire holds around 11,000 clones, with less than 80% as singletons. This material was acquired from a patient who underwent chemoradiotherapy. Every receptor here comes from a human donor with HPV-associated anogenital cancer.

The CDR3 DNA reads TGTGCCAGCCGACAGACGGGGATGGGTCCCCAGCATTTT. This sequence encodes CASRQTGMGPQHF. The V gene is TRBV5-8, the J gene TRBJ1-5; a possible D gene is TRBD1 (5 bases). V was trimmed by 7 bases and J by 10 bases, leaving 18 bases between them. This CDR3 contains 13 residues. Per germline, CDR1 SGHTS and CDR2 YDEGEE.

The rearrangement uses TRBV7-2 and TRBJ1-2, with D possibly TRBD1 on 6 matching bases. Trimming left V 5 bases short and J 8 bases short, with 15 bases between. The length of the CDR3 is 13 residues. CDR1 is SGHTA and CDR2 is FQGNSA in the germline V gene. CDR3 amino acids: CASSPWTEPGYTF. As DNA, the CDR3 is TGTGCCAGCAGCCCTTGGACAGAACCAGGCTACACCTTC.

V gene TRBV21-1 combines with J gene TRBJ2-7; the table's TRBD1 call for D was not verified on the DNA. TRBV21-1 is noted as a pseudogene. The CDR3 is 17 amino acids. The CDR3 reads CASSKVLRGPRGYEQYV. CDR3 coding DNA: TGTGCCAGCAGCAAAGTCTTGAGGGGTCCCAGGGGCTACGAGCAGTACGTC.

The chain recombines TRBV25-1 with TRBJ2-3; D not resolved. The CDR3 is made up of 11 amino acids. CDR1 is MGHDK and CDR2 is SYGVNS in the germline V gene. The V gene lost 4 bases and the J gene lost 3 bases, with 2 bases spanning the gap. The CDR3 nucleotides read TGTGCCAGCAGTGTAACAGATACGCAGTATTTT. Protein: CASSVTDTQYF. Full variable domain (missing parts from reference TRBV25-1 and TRBJ2-3): EADIYQTPRYLVIGTGKKITLECSQTMGHDKMYWYQQDPGMELHLIHYSYGVNSTEKGDLSSESTVSRIRTEHFPLTLESARPSHTSQYLCASSVTDTQYFGPGTRLTVL.

The chain uses TRBV7-9 and TRBJ2-7, with TRBD2 identical over 8 bases. The germline V gene encodes CDR1 SEHNR and CDR2 FQNEAQ (reference sequence). The CDR3 covers 15 residues. V gave up 5 bases and J gave up 6 bases; unmatched junction bases: 12. The CDR3 loop is CASSGLAGSVGEQYF. CDR3 DNA: TGTGCCAGCAGCGGGTTAGCGGGATCTGTCGGCGAGCAGTACTTC.

The rearrangement links TRBV10-3 to TRBJ1-5; D might be TRBD1 (6 bases). CDR1 and CDR2 (germline): ENHRY, SYGVKD. V gave up 10 bases and J gave up 1 base, with 14 bases separating them. The CDR3 is made up of 14 amino acids. The CDR3 bases are TGTGCCAAAGGGGGGGGTATGAGCAATCAGCCCCAGCATTTT. Its translation: CAKGGGMSNQPQHF.

The chain recombines TRBV10-2 with TRBJ2-2, with D perhaps matching TRBD1 (6 bases). Trimming shortened V by 0 bases and J by 1 base, and 18 bases separated the two germline ends. The CDR3 loop spans 19 amino acids. Germline V lookup: CDR1 WSHSY, CDR2 SAAADI. This CDR3 reads CASSESVQEGQRNTGELFF. The CDR3 DNA reads TGCGCCAGCAGTGAGTCGGTCCAGGAAGGACAGCGGAACACCGGGGAGCTGTTTTTT.

J is TRBJ1-1 and V is TRBV7-2; D unclear. V lost 1 base, J lost 1 base, and 10 bases lay in between. Germline loops: CDR1 SGHTA, CDR2 FQGNSA. This CDR3 has 15 amino acids. Written as DNA, the CDR3 is TGTGCCAGCAGCTTAGTTGCCAGAAAGAACACTGAAGCTTTCTTT. Translated: CASSLVARKNTEAFF.

This chain connects TRBV10-1 to TRBJ1-5; 8 bases map to TRBD1. Germline CDR1 and CDR2: WNHNN and SYGVQD (reference sequence). The CDR3 runs to 17 residues. The J segment lost 0 bases and the V segment lost 1 base, leaving 5 bases of the junction unmatched. DNA of the CDR3: TGCGCCAGCAGTGAGTGTGGGACAGGATATAGCAATCAGCCCCAGCATTTT. Translating gives CASSECGTGYSNQPQHF.

This clone was found once. As DNA, the CDR3 is TGTGCCAGCAGCTTCCGGGGTGCAGATACGCAGTATTTT. Protein: CASSFRGADTQYF. The chain employs TRBV7-3 and TRBJ2-3, with D perhaps TRBD2 (5 bases). The germline gives CDR1 SGHTA, CDR2 FQGTGA. Trimming took 3 bases from V and 4 from J, leaving 8 bases between them. This CDR3 contains 13 residues.

This chain connects TRBV6-5 to TRBJ1-5; 8 bases fit TRBD1. V lost 6 bases and J lost 7; bases outside the gene matches: 5. CDR1 MNHEY and CDR2 SVGAGI come from the germline V gene. The CDR3 is made up of 13 amino acids. CDR3 in DNA: TGTGCCAGCAGGACAGGGGCGGGGCAGCCCCAGCATTTT. The encoded protein is CASRTGAGQPQHF.

The rearrangement links TRBV5-1 to TRBJ2-1; no clear D. Germline loops: CDR1 SGHRS, CDR2 YFSETQ. Trimming pared 2 bases from V and 7 bases from J, leaving 4 bases between. The CDR3 consists of 11 residues. The CDR3 spells CASSFGNEQFF. The DNA for the CDR3 is TGCGCCAGCAGCTTTGGGAATGAGCAGTTCTTC.

The V call is TRBV29-1, the J call TRBJ2-7; unclear D gene. The CDR3 consists of 14 residues. V lost 4 bases and J 3 bases, leaving 16 bases between the germline ends. CDR1 and CDR2 from the germline V gene are SQVTM and ANQGSEA. This chain's CDR3 is CSVAFRTAIYEQYF. Here the CDR3 DNA reads TGCAGCGTTGCCTTCCGGACGGCTATCTACGAGCAGTACTTC.

The chain uses TRBV10-3 and TRBJ1-2; 11 bases align to TRBD1. This CDR3 has 13 amino acids. J gave up 6 bases and V 6 bases, and 3 bases lay outside the gene matches. CDR1 is ENHRY, CDR2 SYGVKD, per germline. The CDR3, as DNA: TGTGCCATCAGATTGGACAGGGGGCATGGCTACACCTTC. Protein product: CAIRLDRGHGYTF.

The V and J genes are TRBV13 and TRBJ2-7, with D maybe TRBD2 (6 bases). Germline lookup yields CDR1 PRHDT and CDR2 FYEKMQ (reference sequence). V was trimmed by 4 bases and J by 6 bases, leaving 19 bases between them. The CDR3 is 15 residues long. The DNA of the CDR3 is TGTGCCAGCAGCTCACGGGAGAGTCTTTCGCTCGAGCAGTACTTC. Translated: CASSSRESLSLEQYF.

The gene calls are TRBV5-1 and TRBJ2-1, with TRBD2 matching over 14 bases. CDR1 and CDR2 (germline): SGHRS, YFSETQ. The CDR3 runs 18 residues. V was clipped by 6 bases and J by 5 bases; unmatched bases: 13. The CDR3 loop reads CASNDRALTSGRDNEQFF. CDR3 nucleotides: TGCGCCAGCAATGACAGGGCCTTGACTAGCGGGAGGGACAATGAGCAGTTCTTC.

The chain joins TRBV7-2 to TRBJ2-7; D unclear. The CDR3 is 13 amino acids. CDR1 and CDR2 from the germline V gene are SGHTA and FQGNSA. The V and J ends lost 5 bases and 0 bases respectively, with 8 bases between them. CDR3 protein: CASSALPSYEQYV. CDR3 nucleotide sequence: TGTGCCAGCAGCGCCCTCCCCTCCTACGAGCAGTACGTC.

This chain uses TRBV18 with TRBJ2-7; TRBD1 matches 9 bases. V gave up 3 bases and J gave up 7 bases; unmatched junction bases: 1. Germline V gives CDR1 KGHSH, CDR2 LQKENI. CDR3 size: 12 residues. CDR3 loop: CASSPDRGEQYF. CDR3 in DNA: TGTGCCAGCTCACCCGACAGGGGGGAGCAGTACTTC. The entire variable domain, with the rest obtained from reference TRBV18 and TRBJ2-7, is as follows: NAGVMQNPRHLVRRRGQEARLRCSPMKGHSHVYWYRQLPEEGLKFMVYLQKENIIDESGMPKERFSAEFPKEGPSILRIQQVVRGDSAAYFCASSPDRGEQYFGPGTRLTVT.

The V call is TRBV7-9, the J call TRBJ1-2; D unresolved. The ends were cut back, 5 bases at V and 3 bases at J, with 7 bases in the middle. Germline V gene lookup returns CDR1 SEHNR and CDR2 FQNEAQ (reference sequence). This CDR3 spans 12 amino acids. The CDR3 here is CASSRSYYGYTF. CDR3 nucleotides: TGTGCCAGCAGCCGGAGTTACTATGGCTACACCTTC. Filled out from reference TRBV7-9 and TRBJ1-2, the complete variable domain reads DTGVSQNPRHKITKRGQNVTFRCDPISEHNRLYWYRQTLGQGPEFLTYFQNEAQLEKSRLLSDRFSAERPKGSFSTLEIQRTEQGDSAMYLCASSRSYYGYTFGSGTRLTVV.

This chain connects TRBV14 to TRBJ2-7; D could derive from TRBD1 or TRBD2 (5 bases each). Germline V gives CDR1 SGHDN, CDR2 FVKESK. There are 15 residues in the CDR3. Trimming removed 0 bases from V and 9 bases from J, with 18 bases in between. In nucleotides, the CDR3 is TGTGCCAGCAGCCAAGACGGTTGGGGGAGTGCGGCGCAGTACTTC. It translates to CASSQDGWGSAAQYF.

The V gene is TRBV7-6, the J gene TRBJ2-3; 11 bases line up with TRBD1. V dropped 4 bases and J dropped 0; count of bases not matched to a gene: 3. From germline, CDR1 is SGHVS and CDR2 FNYEAQ. This CDR3 is built from 16 residues. CDR3 bases: TGTGCCAGCAGCTCGGGACAGGGGGTGAGCACAGATACGCAGTATTTT. Protein product: CASSSGQGVSTDTQYF.

The CDR3 sequence: CASSIKGDSQETQYF. The DNA for the CDR3 is TGTGCCAGTAGTATAAAAGGGGACAGCCAAGAGACCCAGTACTTC. The chain uses TRBV19 and TRBJ2-5; 7 positions agree with TRBD1. V was clipped by 2 bases and J by 1 base; unmatched bases: 4. Per the germline V gene, CDR1 is LNHDA and CDR2 is SQIVND (reference sequence). This CDR3 spans 15 amino acids.

The chain is built from TRBV5-1 and TRBJ2-2, with TRBD1 identical over 7 bases. The CDR3 has 15 residues. The V segment lost 1 base and the J segment 2 bases; nucleotides outside the gene matches: 2. From germline, CDR1 is SGHRS and CDR2 YFSETQ. CDR3 in amino acids: CASSLTGVNTGELFF. The CDR3 DNA reads TGCGCCAGCAGCTTGACAGGGGTCAACACCGGGGAGCTGTTTTTT.

This clone has more than one count but fewer than ten. The chain has TRBV9 and TRBJ2-3; D gene unclear. CDR3 size: 12 residues. Germline values: CDR1 SGDLS, CDR2 YYNGEE. The V gene lost 0 bases and the J gene lost 14 bases, with 13 bases spanning the gap. CDR3 sequence reads: CASSVDFSVRYF. DNA of the CDR3: TGTGCCAGCAGCGTAGACTTTTCGGTACGGTATTTT. Full variable domain (rest looked up from reference TRBV9 and TRBJ2-3): DSGVTQTPKHLITATGQRVTLRCSPRSGDLSVYWYQQSLDQGLQFLIQYYNGEERAKGNILERFSAQQFPDLHSELNLSSLELGDSALYFCASSVDFSVRYFGPGTRLTVL.

This chain uses TRBV19 with TRBJ1-2; D not certain. Trimming took 3 bases from V and 8 from J, leaving 16 bases between them. The CDR3 spans 14 residues. In germline, CDR1 is LNHDA, CDR2 SQIVND (reference sequence). The CDR3 bases are TGTGCCAGTAGTATTTGGTTGGTTCCAAGGGGCTACACCTTC. Protein: CASSIWLVPRGYTF.

This clone turned up a few times. V gene TRBV13 combines with J gene TRBJ2-3; 11 nucleotides align to TRBD2. CDR3 size: 15 residues. Losses at the gene ends were 8 bases for V and 9 bases for J; bases not matched to a gene: 13. Germline V CDR1 and CDR2: PRHDT, FYEKMQ (reference sequence). In nucleotides, the CDR3 is TGTGCCAGCCGGACTAGCGGGCCCGAACGGGGAACGCAGTATTTT. It specifies CASRTSGPERGTQYF.

The CDR3 DNA reads as TGTGCCAGCAGTGACACGAACACAGGGACTAACTCCTACGAGCAGTACTTC. Translation gives CASSDTNTGTNSYEQYF. The chain combines TRBV2 with TRBJ2-7; D possibly corresponds to TRBD2 (7 bases). CDR1 is SNHLY, CDR2 FYNNEI, per germline. The CDR3 is 17 amino acids. The V end was cut by 3 bases, the J end by 0 bases, with 18 bases between. The full variable domain, rest sourced from reference TRBV2 and TRBJ2-7, is EPEVTQTPSHQVTQMGQEVILRCVPISNHLYFYWYRQILGQKVEFLVSFYNNEISEKSEIFDDQFSVERPDGSNFTLKIRSTKLEDSAMYFCASSDTNTGTNSYEQYFGPGTRLTVT.

This clone was counted between two and nine times. The genes are TRBV6-6 and TRBJ2-5; D not resolved. The CDR3 consists of 13 residues. Per germline, CDR1 MNHNY and CDR2 SVGAGI (reference sequence). Trimming pared 4 bases from V and 2 bases from J, leaving 8 bases between. CDR3 nucleotides: TGTGCCAGCAGTTGGCGAGAGCAAGAGACCCAGTACTTC. It is translated as CASSWREQETQYF.